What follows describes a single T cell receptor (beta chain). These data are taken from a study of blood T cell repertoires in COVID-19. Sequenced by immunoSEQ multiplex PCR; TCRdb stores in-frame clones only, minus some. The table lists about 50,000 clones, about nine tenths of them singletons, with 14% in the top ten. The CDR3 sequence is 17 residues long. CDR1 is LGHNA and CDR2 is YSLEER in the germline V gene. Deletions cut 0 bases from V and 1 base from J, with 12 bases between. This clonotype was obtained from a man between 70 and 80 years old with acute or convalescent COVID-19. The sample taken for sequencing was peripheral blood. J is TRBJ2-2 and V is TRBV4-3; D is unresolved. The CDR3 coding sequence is TGCGCCAGCAGCCAAGATTTCCAGAGCGAGAACACCGGGGAGCTGTTTTTT. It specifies CASSQDFQSENTGELFF.